A single TCR beta chain is shown here with its context. As yet, its antigen is unknown. Study results and limitations: Tumor memory CD4+ T cell TCR gene usage was found to cluster with blood and lymph node memory CD4+ cells and with lymph node naive CD4+ cells.

This CDR3 contains 16 residues. CDR1 is MNHNS, CDR2 SASEGT, per germline. V lost 6 bases to trimming and J lost 6 bases; unmatched junction nucleotides: 14. The sorted Tregs were CD4+CD25+CD127-/low cells. TCRdb itself ran the 5' RACE reads through MiXCR, one entry per CDR3 protein. The sample contains 30,000 to 35,000 distinct CDR3 sequences, more than 20% of which appear only once. This sequence was found in a female donor with breast cancer. Sequencing was performed on tumor-infiltrating Tregs sorted from the breast tumor. The chain couples TRBV6-1 to TRBJ2-7; 10 nucleotides match TRBD1. CDR3 protein: CASRPIAGQGFREQYF. CDR3 nucleotides: TGTGCCAGCAGACCCATCGCGGGACAGGGGTTTCGCGAGCAGTACTTC.